The present TCR beta chain was sequenced within a study of cytomegalovirus exposure and HLA in healthy donors. Study information: Approximately 190 million T cells yielded some 120 million unique TCR beta sequences in earlier analysis.

The CDR3 is made up of 18 amino acids. The V gene end was trimmed by 2 bases and the J gene end by 3 bases; junction bases not matched to a gene: 13. Germline CDR1 reads SGHDT; CDR2 reads YYEEEE. The PCR made use of 60 Vbeta and 13 Jbeta primers. As processed by the authors: Approximately 79 million unique TCR beta chains, around 10 million of them shared, were counted by a later analysis. Here immunoSEQ multiplex PCR was the method, and the copy in TCRdb shows in-frame clones only, minus some. V, J and clone size are those of that table, while D and trimming were read from the DNA. The sample lists roughly 120,000 clones; around four fifths were seen once. Note on this clone: What it binds is not known.

Overall study results and limits: The authors later linked a missense DCLRE1C variant to TCR beta V- and J-gene trimming. Indistinguishable V segments, including TRBV6-2 and TRBV6-3, were excluded.

The chain recombines TRBV5-6 with TRBJ1-4; 7 bases line up with TRBD1. The sample consisted of PBMCs. The sequence was collected from a middle-aged woman in good health and CMV-seropositive. The chain's CDR3 is CASSLLAQGVGSNEKLFF. The DNA of the CDR3 is TGTGCCAGCAGCTTACTCGCTCAGGGGGTCGGATCTAATGAAAAACTGTTTTTT. Drawing the rest from reference TRBV5-6 and TRBJ1-4, the complete variable domain is DAGVTQSPTHLIKTRGQQVTLRCSPKSGHDTVSWYQQALGQGPQFIFQYYEEEERQRGNFPDRFSGHQFPNYSSELNVNALLLGDSALYLCASSLLAQGVGSNEKLFFGSGTQLSVL.